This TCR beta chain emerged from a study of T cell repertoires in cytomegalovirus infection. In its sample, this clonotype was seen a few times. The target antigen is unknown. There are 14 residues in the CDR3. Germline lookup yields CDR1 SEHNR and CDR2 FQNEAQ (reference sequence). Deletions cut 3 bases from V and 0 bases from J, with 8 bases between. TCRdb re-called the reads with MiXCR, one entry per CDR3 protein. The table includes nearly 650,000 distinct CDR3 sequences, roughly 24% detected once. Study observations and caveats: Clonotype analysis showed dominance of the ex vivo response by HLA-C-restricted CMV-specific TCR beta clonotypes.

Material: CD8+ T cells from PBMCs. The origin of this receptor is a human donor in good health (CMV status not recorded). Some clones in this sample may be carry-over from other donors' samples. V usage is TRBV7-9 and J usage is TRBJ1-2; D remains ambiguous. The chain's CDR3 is CASSLDPTNYGYTF. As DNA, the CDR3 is TGTGCCAGCAGCTTGGACCCTACTAACTATGGCTACACCTTC.